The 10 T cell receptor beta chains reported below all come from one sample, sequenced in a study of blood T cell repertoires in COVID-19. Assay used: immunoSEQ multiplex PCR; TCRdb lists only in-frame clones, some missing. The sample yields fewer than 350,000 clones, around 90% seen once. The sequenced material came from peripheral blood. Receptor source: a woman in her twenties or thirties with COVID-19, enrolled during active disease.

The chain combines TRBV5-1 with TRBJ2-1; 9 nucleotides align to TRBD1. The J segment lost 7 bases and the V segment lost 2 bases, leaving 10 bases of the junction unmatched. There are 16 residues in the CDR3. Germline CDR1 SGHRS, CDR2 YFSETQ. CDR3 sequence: CASSLIQGALNNEQFF. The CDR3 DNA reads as TGCGCCAGCAGCTTAATACAGGGGGCGCTCAATAATGAGCAGTTCTTC.

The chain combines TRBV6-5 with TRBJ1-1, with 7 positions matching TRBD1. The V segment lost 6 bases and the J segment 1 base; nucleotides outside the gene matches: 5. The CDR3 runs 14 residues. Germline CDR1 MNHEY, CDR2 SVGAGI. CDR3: CASRNRGSNTEAFF. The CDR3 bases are TGTGCCAGCAGGAACAGGGGCTCGAACACTGAAGCTTTCTTT.

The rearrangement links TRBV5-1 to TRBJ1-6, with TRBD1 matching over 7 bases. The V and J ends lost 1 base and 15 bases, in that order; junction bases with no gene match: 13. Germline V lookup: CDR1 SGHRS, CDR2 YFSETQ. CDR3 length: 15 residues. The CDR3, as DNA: TGCGCCAGCAGCTTGCGATCCGGGACAGCGATACGCCTCCACTTT. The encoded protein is CASSLRSGTAIRLHF.

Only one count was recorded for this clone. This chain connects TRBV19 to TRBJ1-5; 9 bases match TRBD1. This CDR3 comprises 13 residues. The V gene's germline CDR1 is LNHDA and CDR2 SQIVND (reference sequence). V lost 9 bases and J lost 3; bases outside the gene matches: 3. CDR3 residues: CASRDRANQPQHF. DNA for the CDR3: TGTGCCAGCCGGGACAGGGCCAATCAGCCCCAGCATTTT.

The CDR3 here is CASSIGDRGSMMQYF. CDR3 in DNA: TGTGCCAGTAGTATAGGGGACAGGGGCTCTATGATGCAGTATTTT. The chain combines TRBV19 with TRBJ2-3; TRBD1 aligns across 10 bases. CDR3 length equals 15 residues. V dropped 1 base and J dropped 11; count of bases not matched to a gene: 9. CDR1 is LNHDA, CDR2 SQIVND, per germline (reference sequence).

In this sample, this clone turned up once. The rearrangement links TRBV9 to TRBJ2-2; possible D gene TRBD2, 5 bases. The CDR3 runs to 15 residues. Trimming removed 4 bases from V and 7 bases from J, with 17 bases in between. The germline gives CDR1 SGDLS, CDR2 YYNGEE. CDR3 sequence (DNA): TGTGCCAGCAGCACACACCCGGGGTTAGGCGGGGAGCTGTTTTTT. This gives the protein CASSTHPGLGGELFF.

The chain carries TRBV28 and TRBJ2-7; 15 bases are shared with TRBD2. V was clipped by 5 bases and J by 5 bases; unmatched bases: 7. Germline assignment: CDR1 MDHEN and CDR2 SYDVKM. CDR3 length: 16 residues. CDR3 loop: CASSPVGTSGRNEQYF. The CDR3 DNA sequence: TGTGCCAGCAGTCCGGTCGGGACTAGCGGGAGGAACGAGCAGTACTTC.

The CDR3 is CASSYSLAGVEQFF. As DNA, the CDR3 is TGTGCCAGCAGTTACTCGCTAGCGGGAGTGGAGCAGTTCTTC. This chain links TRBV6-6 with TRBJ2-1, with TRBD2 matching over 10 bases. The CDR3 runs 14 residues. Germline loops: CDR1 MNHNY, CDR2 SVGAGI (reference sequence). The ends lost 0 bases at V and 10 bases at J; junction bases unmatched: 3.

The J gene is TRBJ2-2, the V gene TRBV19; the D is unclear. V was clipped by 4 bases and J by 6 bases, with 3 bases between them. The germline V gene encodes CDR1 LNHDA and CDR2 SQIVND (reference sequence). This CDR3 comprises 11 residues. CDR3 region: CASSTAGELFF. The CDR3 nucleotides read TGTGCCAGTAGTACGGCCGGGGAGCTGTTTTTT.

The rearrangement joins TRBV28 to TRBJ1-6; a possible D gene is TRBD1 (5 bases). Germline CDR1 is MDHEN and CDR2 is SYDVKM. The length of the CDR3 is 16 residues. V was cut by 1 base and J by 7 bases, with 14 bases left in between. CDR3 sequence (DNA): TGTGCCAGCAGTTTATATCCGCCGGGGGGAAATTCACCCCTCCACTTT. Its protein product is CASSLYPPGGNSPLHF.